This is a list of T cell receptor beta chains from one sample in a study of T cell responses to AZD1222 COVID-19 vaccine. Here immunoSEQ multiplex PCR was the method, and the copy in TCRdb shows in-frame clones only, minus some. The sample has 240,000 or so clones, about 92% seen once; the top ten hold 0.5% to 0.7%. Sequences were derived from peripheral blood, sampled on day 0 of AZD1222 vaccination. These receptors were taken from an adult in good health. Both conserved end residues are part of each CDR3. D genes are given only for firm matches. Not every row has a clone size; where given, it reads once, few, many or a size class.

.	TRBV29-1	.	TRBJ1-2	12	CSVPGGGKGYTF	TGCAGCGTTCCCGGGGGGGGGAAAGGCTACACCTTC
.	TRBV9	.	TRBJ1-1	12	CASSSVYGEAFF	TGTGCCAGCAGCTCAGTCTATGGTGAAGCTTTCTTT
.	TRBV11-3	TRBD2	TRBJ2-2	16	CASSRPSGGNTGELFF	TGTGCCAGCAGCCGTCCTAGCGGGGGAAACACCGGGGAGCTGTTTTTT
.	TRBV27	.	TRBJ2-3	13	CASSLTGTDTQYF	TGTGCCAGCAGTCTAACAGGCACAGATACGCAGTATTTT
.	TRBV7-3	TRBD1	TRBJ2-2	14	CASSRQGWTGELFF	TGTGCCAGCAGCCGACAGGGTTGGACCGGGGAGCTGTTTTTT
.	TRBV24-1	.	TRBJ2-2	13	CATSDYSTGELFF	TGTGCCACCAGTGATTACTCCACCGGGGAGCTGTTTTTT
.	TRBV28	.	TRBJ1-1	16	CASSSPTGKGNTEAFF	TGTGCCAGCAGTTCACCTACAGGGAAAGGGAACACTGAAGCTTTCTTT
.	TRBV28	.	TRBJ1-5	16	CASSFGPGISNQPQHF	TGTGCCAGCAGTTTCGGTCCGGGCATTAGCAATCAGCCCCAGCATTTT
.	TRBV28	TRBD1	TRBJ1-5	17	CASSSTGQGAWDQPQHF	TGTGCCAGCAGCTCTACGGGACAGGGGGCTTGGGATCAGCCCCAGCATTTT
.	TRBV10-2	.	TRBJ1-4	15	CASSESGARLEKLFF	TGCGCCAGCAGTGAGTCAGGGGCCCGCCTTGAAAAACTGTTTTTT
.	TRBV9	TRBD1	TRBJ1-1	15	CASSVEGGMNTEAFF	TGTGCCAGCAGCGTAGAAGGGGGCATGAACACTGAAGCTTTCTTT
.	TRBV20-1	.	TRBJ1-2	10	CSARQSGYTF	TGCAGTGCTAGACAGTCTGGCTACACCTTC
once	TRBV6-4	.	TRBJ1-1	14	CASSAQADNTEAFF	TGTGCCAGCAGCGCCCAGGCCGATAACACTGAAGCTTTCTTT
.	TRBV28	.	TRBJ2-1	12	CASSFLGNEQFF	TGTGCCAGCAGTTTTTTGGGAAATGAGCAGTTCTTC
.	TRBV9	.	TRBJ1-6	13	CASSPGANSPLHF	TGTGCCAGCAGCCCTGGGGCCAATTCACCCCTCCACTTT
.	TRBV3-1/TRBV3-2	TRBD2	TRBJ2-7	14	CASSPTSGQREQYF	TGTGCCAGCAGCCCTACTAGCGGCCAACGCGAGCAGTACTTC
few	TRBV18	TRBD1	TRBJ1-5	13	CASSPGQNQPQHF	TGTGCCAGCTCACCGGGACAGAATCAGCCCCAGCATTTT
.	TRBV9	TRBD2	TRBJ2-2	17	CASSVARLAGGFGELFF	TGTGCCAGCAGCGTAGCGCGGCTAGCGGGAGGGTTCGGGGAGCTGTTTTTT
once	TRBV11-3	.	TRBJ2-2	14	CASSPLEDTGELFF	TGTGCCAGCAGCCCCTTAGAGGACACCGGGGAGCTGTTTTTT
.	TRBV9	.	TRBJ1-5	14	CASSGSHSNQPQHF	TGTGCCAGCAGCGGCAGCCATAGCAATCAGCCCCAGCATTTT
.	TRBV4-1	TRBD2	TRBJ2-1	15	CASSQDGLREGEQFF	TGCGCCAGCAGCCAAGATGGGTTGCGGGAGGGGGAGCAGTTCTTC
.	TRBV2	TRBD1	TRBJ1-2	13	CASSLDRGYGYTF	TGTGCCAGCAGCCTTGACAGGGGTTATGGCTACACCTTC
.	TRBV11-1	TRBD1	TRBJ1-6	14	CASSLGQGNSPLHF	TGTGCCAGCAGCTTGGGACAGGGGAATTCACCCCTCCACTTT
.	TRBV29-1	TRBD1	TRBJ2-7	13	CSAQGADRREQYF	TGCAGCGCCCAGGGGGCGGATCGTCGGGAGCAGTACTTC
few	TRBV6-5	.	TRBJ1-2	13	CASSYPKGYGYTF	TGTGCCAGCAGTTACCCGAAGGGCTATGGCTACACCTTC